This note documents a single T cell receptor (beta chain) sequence. This record belongs to a study of blood T cell repertoires in COVID-19. As originally analysed: Amplification with reference gene primers provided the estimates of nucleated cell counts. Sequencing was performed with immunoSEQ multiplex PCR; in TCRdb, only in-frame clones are kept and a portion is missing. V and J calls and clone size are copied from that table; D and trimming were computed from the DNA. The table has around 150,000 clones, nearly 80% seen once. This study enrolled people aged roughly 18 to 100 from approximately 25 US geographic areas. The CDR3 spans 14 residues. The V end lost 3 bases, the J end lost 4 bases, and 12 bases lay between the germline ends. Germline V CDR1 and CDR2: LNHDA, SQIVND (reference sequence).

V gene TRBV19 combines with J gene TRBJ1-2; possible D gene TRBD1, 5 bases. This TCR derives from a woman aged 45-65 years who had recovered from COVID-19. Sequencing was done on a sample of PBMCs or T cells enriched from blood (not recorded which). CDR3 amino acids: CASSIGSRGYGYTF. The CDR3 DNA reads as TGTGCCAGTAGTATTGGCAGTAGGGGCTATGGCTACACCTTC.